A selection of T cell receptor beta chains follows, all from one sample in a study of a mutant IDH1 vaccine in newly diagnosed glioma. Assay: immunoSEQ multiplex PCR; the TCRdb copy retains only in-frame clones and omits some. Of about 60,000 clones listed, 70% to 85% are singletons. What these receptors recognize is not known. The source was PBMCs, collected from a glioma patient whose treatment included an IDH1 peptide vaccine. These receptors all stem from a woman in her forties or fifties with glioma. The conserved cysteine and the conserved F or W are not part of the CDR3 here. The order of the fields is J gene, V gene, CDR3 protein.

TRBJ1-1,TRBV30,AWRQAEAF
TRBJ1-2,TRBV29-1,SGGGQNYGYT
TRBJ2-1,TRBV7-2,ASSLGGEMKF
TRBJ2-7,TRBV5-4,ASSFGSSYEQY
TRBJ1-2,TRBV29-1,SVEDLGGRGYGYT
TRBJ2-3,TRBV5-1,ASSLVVDYTDTQY
TRBJ1-6,TRBV6-5,ASKTEGNWAPLH
TRBJ2-6,TRBV30,AWQLQGLANVLT
TRBJ1-6,TRBV19,ASSIHRGDSPLH
TRBJ2-1,TRBV9,ASSPTLTSGDSYNEQF
TRBJ1-1,TRBV28,ASSLYRVNTEAF
TRBJ2-7,TRBV6-5,ANNRGQGPYEQY
TRBJ2-2,TRBV28,ASRRASGGTGELF
TRBJ2-7,TRBV5-1,ASSSAGEPTYEQY
TRBJ2-7,TRBV19,ASSDVPGVGEQY
TRBJ1-1,TRBV4-3,ASSQEEGRGHTEAF
TRBJ2-2,TRBV27,ASSLNTGELF
TRBJ1-1,TRBV10-3,AISPGQGRTLNTEAF
TRBJ2-7,TRBV5-6,ASSLEGWDRGLYEQY
TRBJ2-7,TRBV5-1,ASSPRQGAYEQY
TRBJ2-6,TRBV11-1,ASSEGQPSGANVLT
TRBJ1-1,TRBV19,ASTRGALNTEAF
TRBJ1-4,TRBV25-1,ASSDGRVRGTNEKLF
TRBJ2-3,TRBV2,ASSERRMGGGKSDTQY
TRBJ2-1,TRBV28,ASRLPPNEQF
TRBJ1-5,TRBV28,ASSWRGKSNQPQH
TRBJ2-4,TRBV21-1,ASSKGTHKNIQY
TRBJ1-5,TRBV7-2,ASSTEGGYQPQH
TRBJ1-4,TRBV5-1,ASSLAQGEEKLF
TRBJ2-5,TRBV11-2,ASSLSHQETQY
TRBJ2-1,TRBV12-5,ASGLGVVTYNEQF
TRBJ1-5,TRBV29-1,SVVAGTSNQPQH
TRBJ2-1,TRBV5-1,ASTGQGSYNEQF
TRBJ1-4,TRBV27,ASSLENRANEKLF
TRBJ1-6,TRBV15,ATSRDLQGVSPLH
TRBJ1-1,TRBV5-6,ASSLIRVNTEAF
TRBJ2-3,TRBV27,ASSHGSEDTQY
TRBJ1-1,TRBV6-5,ASSQGLTSIEAF
TRBJ1-5,TRBV6-1,ASRQGNQPQH
TRBJ1-5,TRBV6-5,ASSFGQGNQPQH
TRBJ1-1,TRBV7-8,ASRKQGGNTEAF
TRBJ1-1,TRBV11-2,ASSLQQGNTEAF
TRBJ1-2,TRBV5-6,ASSSSDLLLVGYT
TRBJ1-2,TRBV7-3,ASSPTSGSDGYT
TRBJ2-7,TRBV19,ASSAPGFEQY
TRBJ2-1,TRBV27,ASSSDPGGSYNEQF
TRBJ2-7,TRBV5-4,ASSLGGSPSYEQY
TRBJ2-6,TRBV10-3,ASGVAGANVLT
TRBJ1-1,TRBV7-9,ASSSGQLNTEAF
TRBJ1-1,TRBV5-8,ASSYLGQVFTEAF
TRBJ1-1,TRBV27,ASSFRDRAETEAF
TRBJ2-7,TRBV9,ASSVSSGGIYEQY
TRBJ1-4,TRBV6-1,ASSEVVGMGGGKLF